This is a list of T cell receptor beta chains from one sample in a study of blood T cells in healthy people across ages. Each CDR3 protein gets one entry after TCRdb re-called the 5' RACE reads with MiXCR. The sample includes roughly 700,000 distinct CDR3 sequences, about 25% seen only once; the top ten take more than 8.5%. Another study also made use of these data, one on T cells of mothers and their children.

What was sequenced was blood. These receptors came from a boy younger than 18 in good health. The CDR3 runs from the conserved cysteine through the conserved F or W. D genes are given only for firm matches. Clone size appears in some rows only: once, few, many, or a class for an expanded clone.

size	D	J	V	length	CDR3	DNA
NA	NA	TRBJ2-7	TRBV29-1	15	CSVEDQSGPTYEQYF	TGCAGCGTTGAAGATCAATCTGGACCCACCTACGAGCAGTACTTC
NA	NA	TRBJ2-7	TRBV6-5	14	CASSYRGRLNEQYF	TGTGCCAGCAGTTACCGGGGGCGCCTCAACGAGCAGTACTTC
NA	NA	TRBJ2-7	TRBV20-1	14	CSARDRAGAYEQYF	TGCAGTGCTAGAGACCGGGCAGGGGCCTACGAGCAGTACTTC
NA	NA	TRBJ2-5	TRBV3-1	13	CASSQVVAETQYF	TGTGCCAGCAGCCAAGTAGTGGCGGAGACCCAGTACTTC
NA	TRBD1	TRBJ2-5	TRBV4-1	17	CASSQGWTGQLAETQYF	TGCGCCAGCAGCCAAGGATGGACAGGCCAGTTGGCAGAGACCCAGTACTTC
few	NA	TRBJ2-5	TRBV29-1	12	CSGVGIQETQYF	TGCAGCGGTGTGGGGATCCAAGAGACCCAGTACTTC
few	NA	TRBJ2-1	TRBV4-3	15	CASRIRDSSRDEQFF	TGCGCCAGTCGAATCCGGGACTCCTCTCGCGATGAGCAGTTCTTC
many	TRBD2	TRBJ2-3	TRBV28	15	CASRPTSGRRDTQYF	TGTGCCAGCAGACCGACGAGCGGGAGAAGGGATACGCAGTATTTT
NA	NA	TRBJ2-5	TRBV12-3/TRBV12-4	15	CASSLVNRLGETQYF	TGTGCCAGCAGTTTAGTTAACAGGCTGGGGGAGACCCAGTACTTC
few	NA	TRBJ2-7	TRBV29-1	13	CSVERRDSYEQYF	TGCAGCGTTGAAAGGCGGGACTCCTACGAGCAGTACTTC
NA	TRBD2	TRBJ2-3	TRBV29-1	16	CSVELAGVRSTDTQYF	TGCAGCGTTGAACTAGCGGGAGTTAGGAGCACAGATACGCAGTATTTT
NA	NA	TRBJ2-7	TRBV4-3	16	CASSQDYGRGPYEQYF	TGCGCCAGCAGCCAAGATTATGGCAGGGGCCCCTACGAGCAGTACTTC
few	NA	TRBJ2-2	TRBV20-1	16	CSARDWDTANTGELFF	TGCAGTGCTAGAGATTGGGACACCGCGAACACCGGGGAGCTGTTTTTT
NA	TRBD1	TRBJ1-2	TRBV4-3	14	CASSPSTGELGYTF	TGCGCCAGCAGCCCGTCGACAGGGGAACTGGGCTACACCTTC
few	TRBD2	TRBJ2-1	TRBV5-1	18	CASSPQASGDFSYNEQFF	TGCGCCAGCAGCCCGCAGGCTAGCGGGGACTTTTCCTACAATGAGCAGTTCTTC
few	TRBD1	TRBJ2-1	TRBV24-1	17	CATSPRDRGRGYNEQFF	TGTGCCACCAGCCCCCGGGACAGGGGGCGAGGGTACAATGAGCAGTTCTTC
NA	NA	TRBJ1-5	TRBV3-1	14	CASSQGTQDQPQHF	TGTGCCAGCAGCCAAGGGACTCAGGATCAGCCCCAGCATTTT
NA	NA	TRBJ1-1	TRBV13	17	CASSFIRGGDTGTEAFF	TGTGCCAGCAGCTTTATCAGAGGAGGGGATACAGGCACTGAAGCTTTCTTT
few	NA	TRBJ2-5	TRBV9	14	CASSVSGNKETQYF	TGTGCCAGCAGCGTCAGCGGAAACAAAGAGACCCAGTACTTC
NA	NA	TRBJ2-5	TRBV7-3	15	CASSLMGADQETQYF	TGTGCCAGCAGCTTAATGGGGGCTGACCAAGAGACCCAGTACTTC
NA	TRBD1	TRBJ2-1	TRBV12-3/TRBV12-4	15	CASRSGQGVYNEQFF	TGTGCCAGCAGAAGCGGACAGGGGGTCTACAATGAGCAGTTCTTC
NA	TRBD2	TRBJ2-2	TRBV12-3/TRBV12-4	11	CASSFGGELVF	TGTGCCAGCAGTTTCGGGGGGGAGCTGGTTTTT
NA	NA	TRBJ2-5	TRBV7-6	13	CASSFDQGTEQYF	TGTGCCAGCAGCTTCGATCAGGGTACAGAGCAGTACTTC
NA	NA	TRBJ2-3	TRBV12-3/TRBV12-4	11	CASTSGDTQYF	TGTGCCAGCACCTCGGGAGATACGCAGTATTTT
NA	NA	TRBJ2-3	TRBV7-2	23	CASSLANAEGASGRSNRADTQYF	TGTGCCAGCAGCTTAGCGAATGCAGAGGGGGCCAGCGGGAGAAGCAATAGGGCGGATACGCAGTATTTT
NA	NA	TRBJ1-2	TRBV2	15	CASSEGPGRFYGYTF	TGTGCCAGCAGTGAAGGGCCCGGGAGGTTCTATGGCTACACCTTC
few	TRBD2	TRBJ2-7	TRBV3-1	18	CASSQSLGLAGGPYEQYF	TGTGCCAGCAGCCAATCTCTGGGACTAGCGGGAGGGCCCTACGAGCAGTACTTC
NA	NA	TRBJ1-2	TRBV27	15	CASSTRQGGNYGYTF	TGTGCCAGCAGTACCCGGCAGGGAGGCAACTATGGCTACACCTTC
few	NA	TRBJ1-2	TRBV5-1	14	CASSPRMGDYGYTF	TGCGCCAGCAGCCCCCGAATGGGGGACTATGGCTACACCTTC
NA	NA	TRBJ1-3	TRBV10-1	13	CASSESSGNTIYF	TGTGCCAGCAGTGAAAGCTCTGGAAACACCATATATTTT
NA	NA	TRBJ1-1	TRBV7-2	14	CASSLRGINTEAFF	TGTGCCAGCAGCTTAAGGGGGATTAACACTGAAGCTTTCTTT
NA	NA	TRBJ2-5	TRBV6-2/TRBV6-3	15	CASSPTVGGQETQYF	TGTGCCAGCAGCCCGACAGTGGGCGGCCAAGAGACCCAGTACTTC
few	NA	TRBJ2-7	TRBV20-1	13	CSAPRDGSYEQYF	TGCAGTGCGCCACGGGACGGTTCCTACGAGCAGTACTTC
NA	NA	TRBJ2-5	TRBV20-1	13	CSALTGGGDRQYF	TGCAGTGCCTTAACAGGGGGAGGGGATCGGCAGTACTTC
NA	TRBD1	TRBJ2-7	TRBV11-2	15	CASSLGGQVNYEQYF	TGTGCCAGCAGCTTAGGAGGACAGGTCAACTACGAGCAGTACTTC
NA	TRBD1	TRBJ2-3	TRBV7-2	15	CASSADRASTDTQYF	TGTGCCAGCAGCGCGGACAGGGCGAGCACAGATACGCAGTATTTT
NA	NA	TRBJ2-7	TRBV29-1	13	CSVAYPSSYEQYF	TGCAGCGTTGCATACCCTAGCTCCTACGAGCAGTACTTC
NA	NA	TRBJ2-1	TRBV7-2	13	CASSSRSGNEQFF	TGTGCCAGCAGCTCCCGCTCGGGTAATGAGCAGTTCTTC
few	NA	TRBJ2-6	TRBV9	16	CASSGRWETGANVLTF	TGTGCCAGCAGCGGTAGGTGGGAGACTGGGGCCAACGTCCTGACTTTC
NA	NA	TRBJ2-1	TRBV28	13	CASSFSSPGRQFF	TGTGCCAGCAGTTTTAGTTCCCCTGGTCGGCAGTTCTTC
NA	TRBD1	TRBJ1-5	TRBV7-2	15	CASSPETGENQPQHF	TGTGCCAGCAGCCCAGAGACAGGGGAGAATCAGCCCCAGCATTTT
NA	NA	TRBJ2-4	TRBV28	15	CASSPNQLAKNIQYF	TGTGCCAGCAGTCCAAATCAGTTAGCCAAAAACATTCAGTACTTC
NA	NA	TRBJ2-2	TRBV6-1	16	CASRTMNPPNTGELFF	TGTGCCAGCAGGACCATGAACCCACCGAACACCGGGGAGCTGTTTTTT
NA	NA	TRBJ1-1	TRBV28	14	CATNGAGTNTEAFF	TGTGCCACCAACGGCGCAGGGACGAACACTGAAGCTTTCTTT
few	NA	TRBJ2-3	TRBV9	16	CASSDSGDPGADTQYF	TGTGCCAGCAGCGATTCGGGAGACCCAGGAGCAGATACGCAGTATTTT